This entry is about one TCR beta chain. Its binding antigen is unknown. The conserved final phenylalanine or tryptophan is absent from the CDR3, which likely points to a read error. Sample time point, as interpreted from the label and publication: 30 days after allogeneic hematopoietic stem cell transplantation. At 30 days after allogeneic hematopoietic stem cell transplantation, peripheral blood mononuclear cells were collected from the patients. The CDR3 is 12 residues long, ends included. Only the CDR3 portion is preserved as DNA: 36 bases, with reading frame beginning at the first base. Sequences SGHVS (CDR1) and FNYEAQ (CDR2) are obtained from the germline V gene. Trimming costs V 11 bases and J 11 bases, and their ends lie 18 bases apart. Instrument on record: Illumina MiSeq. The SMARTer RACE cDNA Amplification kit was used to reverse transcribe the RNA, and the TCR beta CDR3 region was then amplified. RNA from sorted cells was extracted with the RNeasy Mini Kit. TCR beta amplicons were sequenced using Illumina paired-end sequencing. As for the original processing: MiXCR, VDJtools and the tcR R package were used for TCR repertoire analysis. The inverse Simpson index was used to measure diversity, and clones were grouped as rare, small, medium or expanded based on each clone's proportion of the repertoire. TCRdb reran the public reads through fastp at Q25 and MiXCR, keeping productive beta chains. For every CDR3 protein sequence, its rows merge into one entry that carries the most common genes and DNA. In this record, the V and J calls reflect TCRdb's handling and not the investigators' own analysis. In all, the sample holds roughly 4,700 distinct CDR3 sequences, and around 95% of those were seen once. The top ten clones comprise roughly 39% of the sample.

This specimen belongs to a study of regulatory T cells after allogeneic stem cell transplantation (dated by TCRdb to the late 2010s). Turning to the overall study: Each patient's group depended on whether acute graft-versus-host disease developed within 100 days after stem cell transplantation. CD4+CD25+CD127- regulatory T cells were obtained from patient PBMCs by means of fluorescence-activated cell sorting. Conventional CD4+ T cells defined as CD4+CD25+/-CD127+ were also sorted and TCR-sequenced for comparison in the study. The study compared the regulatory T-cell TCR repertoire after allogeneic stem cell transplantation between patients with and without acute graft-versus-host disease. The study at large found these results: No regulatory T-cell clones were found to be shared by all patients, and no significant correlation was observed between sorted cell numbers and the inverse Simpson index. Compared with patients who had graft-versus-host disease, patients without the disease had a regulatory T-cell TCR repertoire that was more focused and less diverse. A significantly larger repertoire share was occupied by the top 10 regulatory T-cell clones in non-GvHD patients, which suggested expansion of presumably allo-specific protective clones. Whether or not patients had graft-versus-host disease, conventional CD4+ T-cell repertoire diversity showed no significant difference. Because of the small patient sample size, validation of the findings in a larger cohort was required.

Source: sorted CD4+ T cells from blood (whether regulatory or conventional is not recorded), taken 30 days after allogeneic stem cell transplant. The chain couples TRBV7-6 to TRBJ2-2; a confident D gene designation cannot be given. This receptor was taken from a human patient who had an allogeneic stem cell transplant, so the T cells may come from the graft donor. The encoded CDR3 is CACGPSSCELFL. The sequenced DNA: TGTGCCTGCGGCCCCTCCTCCTGTGAGCTGTTTTTG.